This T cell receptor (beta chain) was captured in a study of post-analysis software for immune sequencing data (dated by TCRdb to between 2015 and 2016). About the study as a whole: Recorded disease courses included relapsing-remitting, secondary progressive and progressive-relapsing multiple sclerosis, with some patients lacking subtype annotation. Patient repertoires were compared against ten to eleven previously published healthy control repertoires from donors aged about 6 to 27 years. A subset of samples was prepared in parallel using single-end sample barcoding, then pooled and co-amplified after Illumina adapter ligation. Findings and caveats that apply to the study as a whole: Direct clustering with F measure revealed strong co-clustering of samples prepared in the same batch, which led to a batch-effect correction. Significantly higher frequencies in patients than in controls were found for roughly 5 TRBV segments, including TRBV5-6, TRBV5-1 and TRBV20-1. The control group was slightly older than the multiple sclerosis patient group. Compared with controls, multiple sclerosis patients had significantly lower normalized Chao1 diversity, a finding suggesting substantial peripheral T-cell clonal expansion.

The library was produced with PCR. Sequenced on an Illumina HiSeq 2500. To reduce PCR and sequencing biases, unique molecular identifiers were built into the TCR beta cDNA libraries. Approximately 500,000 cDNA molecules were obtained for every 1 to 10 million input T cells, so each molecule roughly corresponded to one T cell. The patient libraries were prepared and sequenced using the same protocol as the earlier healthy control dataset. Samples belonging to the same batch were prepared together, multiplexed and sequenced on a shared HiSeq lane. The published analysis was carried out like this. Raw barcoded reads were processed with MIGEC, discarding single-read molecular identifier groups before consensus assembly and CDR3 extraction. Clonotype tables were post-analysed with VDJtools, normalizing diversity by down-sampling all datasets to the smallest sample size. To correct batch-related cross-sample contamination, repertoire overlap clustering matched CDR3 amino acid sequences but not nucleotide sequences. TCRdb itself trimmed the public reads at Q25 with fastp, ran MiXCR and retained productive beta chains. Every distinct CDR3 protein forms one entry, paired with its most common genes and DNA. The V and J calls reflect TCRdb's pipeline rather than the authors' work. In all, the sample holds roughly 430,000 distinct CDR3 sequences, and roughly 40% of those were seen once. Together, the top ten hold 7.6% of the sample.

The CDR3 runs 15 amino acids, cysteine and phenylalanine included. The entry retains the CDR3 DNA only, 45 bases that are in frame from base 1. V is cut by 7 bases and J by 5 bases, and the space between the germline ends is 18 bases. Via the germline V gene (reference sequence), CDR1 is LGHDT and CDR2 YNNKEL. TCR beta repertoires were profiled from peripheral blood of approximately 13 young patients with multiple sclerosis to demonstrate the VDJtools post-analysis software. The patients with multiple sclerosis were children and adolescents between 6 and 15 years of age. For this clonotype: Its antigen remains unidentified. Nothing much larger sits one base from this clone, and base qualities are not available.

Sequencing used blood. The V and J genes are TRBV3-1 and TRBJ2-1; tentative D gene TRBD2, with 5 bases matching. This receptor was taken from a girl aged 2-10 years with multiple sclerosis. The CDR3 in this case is CASKSGNRANNEQFF. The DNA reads TGTGCCAGCAAATCCGGGAACCGGGCCAACAATGAGCAGTTCTTC.